Sequencing of this T cell receptor (beta chain) was carried out in a study of T cells in localized non-small cell lung cancer. Trimming removed 3 bases from V and 6 bases from J, with 7 bases in between. CDR1 and CDR2 from the germline V gene are LNHDA and SQIVND (reference sequence). The CDR3 has 12 residues. Clones were read by immunoSEQ multiplex PCR, and TCRdb kept only the in-frame ones, dropping some. The data hold about 6,000 clones, with under 25% observed a single time. The sequence was obtained from a female donor aged 60 or older with stage I lung adenocarcinoma. Sequencing used lung tumor tissue, obtained before any cancer treatment. This chain links TRBV19 with TRBJ2-3; D unclear. The DNA for the CDR3 is TGTGCCAGTAGTATGCAGCATGATACGCAGTATTTT. Its translation: CASSMQHDTQYF.